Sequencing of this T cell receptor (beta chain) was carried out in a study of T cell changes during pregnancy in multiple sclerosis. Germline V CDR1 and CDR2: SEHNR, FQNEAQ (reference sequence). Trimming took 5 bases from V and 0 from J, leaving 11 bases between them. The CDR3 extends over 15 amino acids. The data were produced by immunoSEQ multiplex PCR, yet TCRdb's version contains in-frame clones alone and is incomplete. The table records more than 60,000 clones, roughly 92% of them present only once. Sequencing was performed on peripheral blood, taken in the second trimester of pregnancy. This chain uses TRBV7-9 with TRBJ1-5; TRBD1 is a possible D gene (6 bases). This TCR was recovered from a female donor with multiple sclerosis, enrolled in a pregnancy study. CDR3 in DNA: TGTGCCAGCAGCCCCAGGGGAGTTAGCAATCAGCCCCAGCATTTT. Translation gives CASSPRGVSNQPQHF.